This T cell receptor (beta chain) came from a study of control samples from healthy donors and cancer patients. Produced via immunoSEQ multiplex PCR; TCRdb's table is partial and in-frame only. The sample consists of over 100,000 clones, around 90% of them appearing once. The germline gives CDR1 KGHSH, CDR2 LQKENI. This CDR3 has 15 amino acids. Germline trimming cut 5 bases from V and 2 bases from J; bases unmatched to any gene: 8. This receptor was obtained from a man aged 40-50 years in good health. Sequenced material: blood. The rearrangement uses TRBV18 and TRBJ2-5; 7 bases are shared with TRBD1. In nucleotides, the CDR3 is TGTGCCAGCTCAAGTACGGGACAGAGACAAGAGACCCAGTACTTC. Its protein product is CASSSTGQRQETQYF.